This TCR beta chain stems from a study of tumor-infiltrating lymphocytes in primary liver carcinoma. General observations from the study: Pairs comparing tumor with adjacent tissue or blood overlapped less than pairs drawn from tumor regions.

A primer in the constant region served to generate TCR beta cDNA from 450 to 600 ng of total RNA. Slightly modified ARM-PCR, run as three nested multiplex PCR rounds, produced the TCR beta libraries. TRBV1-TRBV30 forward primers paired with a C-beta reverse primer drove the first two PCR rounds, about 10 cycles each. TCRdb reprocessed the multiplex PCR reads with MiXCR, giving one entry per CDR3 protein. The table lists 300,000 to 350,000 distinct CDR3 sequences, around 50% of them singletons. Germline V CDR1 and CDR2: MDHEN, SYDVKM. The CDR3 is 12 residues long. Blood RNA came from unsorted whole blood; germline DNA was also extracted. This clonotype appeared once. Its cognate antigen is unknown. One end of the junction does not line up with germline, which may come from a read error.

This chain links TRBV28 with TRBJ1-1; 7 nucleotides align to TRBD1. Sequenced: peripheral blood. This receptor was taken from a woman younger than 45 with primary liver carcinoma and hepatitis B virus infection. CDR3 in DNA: TGTGCCAGCAGTTTTGGGACAGCAAGGGCTTCCTTT. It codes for CASSFGTARASF. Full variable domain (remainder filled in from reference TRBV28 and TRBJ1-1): DVKVTQSSRYLVKRTGEKVFLECVQDMDHENMFWYRQDPGLGLRLIYFSYDVKMKEKGDIPEGYSVSREKKERFSLILESASTNQTSMYLCASSFGTARASFGQGTRLTVV.